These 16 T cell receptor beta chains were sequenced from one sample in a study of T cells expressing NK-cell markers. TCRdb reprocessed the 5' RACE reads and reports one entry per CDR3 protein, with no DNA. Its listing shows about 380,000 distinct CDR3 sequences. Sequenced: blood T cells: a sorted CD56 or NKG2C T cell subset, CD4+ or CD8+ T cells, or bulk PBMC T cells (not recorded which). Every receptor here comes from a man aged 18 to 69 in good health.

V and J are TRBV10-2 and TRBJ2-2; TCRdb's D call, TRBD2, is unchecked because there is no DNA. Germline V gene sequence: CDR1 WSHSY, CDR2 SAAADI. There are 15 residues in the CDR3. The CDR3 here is CASRTSGGGTGELFF.

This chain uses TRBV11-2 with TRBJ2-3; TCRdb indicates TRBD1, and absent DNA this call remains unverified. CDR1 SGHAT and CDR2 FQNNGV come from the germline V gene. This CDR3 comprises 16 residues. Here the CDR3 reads CASSQKPGLATDTQYF.

CDR3: CASSSKWGGPSYEQYF. V and J are TRBV11-2 and TRBJ2-7; TCRdb's assignment of TRBD2 cannot be checked, as there is no DNA. The CDR3 consists of 16 residues. Germline lookup yields CDR1 SGHAT and CDR2 FQNNGV.

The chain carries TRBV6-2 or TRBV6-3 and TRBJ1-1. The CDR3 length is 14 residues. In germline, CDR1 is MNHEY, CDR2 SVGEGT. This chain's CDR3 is CASSYGALGTEAFF.

The CDR3 sequence is CASSVSNVAGYTDTQYF. The chain uses TRBV9 and TRBJ2-3; TCRdb proposes TRBD2, but this gene call is untestable without DNA. Germline CDR1 and CDR2: SGDLS and YYNGEE. The CDR3 contains 17 residues.

CDR3 amino acids: CSATRGNAGANVLTF. This chain connects TRBV20-1 to TRBJ2-6; TCRdb indicates TRBD1, and absent DNA this call remains unverified. This CDR3 contains 15 residues. CDR1 is DFQATT, CDR2 SNEGSKA, per germline (reference sequence).

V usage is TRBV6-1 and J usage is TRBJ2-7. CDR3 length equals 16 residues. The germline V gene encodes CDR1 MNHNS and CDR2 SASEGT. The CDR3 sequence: CASSPRSRISSYEQYF.

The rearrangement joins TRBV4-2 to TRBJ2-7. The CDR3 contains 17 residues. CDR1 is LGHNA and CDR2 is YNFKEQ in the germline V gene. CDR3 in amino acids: CASSQDRAKGRSYEQYF.

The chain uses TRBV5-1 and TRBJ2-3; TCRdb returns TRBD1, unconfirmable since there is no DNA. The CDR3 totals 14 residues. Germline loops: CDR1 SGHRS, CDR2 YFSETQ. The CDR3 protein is CASSSGGSADTQYF. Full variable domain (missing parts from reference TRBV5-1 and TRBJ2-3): KAGVTQTPRYLIKTRGQQVTLSCSPISGHRSVSWYQQTPGQGLQFLFEYFSETQRNKGNFPGRFSGRQFSNSRSEMNVSTLELGDSALYLCASSSGGSADTQYFGPGTRLTVL.

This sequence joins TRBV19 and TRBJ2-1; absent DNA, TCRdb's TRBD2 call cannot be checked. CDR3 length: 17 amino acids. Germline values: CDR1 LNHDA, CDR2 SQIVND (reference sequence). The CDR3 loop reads CASSIFRAGGLGYEQFF.

The CDR3 reads CASSRDSRYEQYF. This chain links TRBV19 with TRBJ2-7; TCRdb reports TRBD1, a call that lacks DNA to check it against. This CDR3 contains 13 residues. Germline V gene data show CDR1 as LNHDA and CDR2 as SQIVND (reference sequence).

The CDR3 region is CASSSRTVDSPLHF. This chain links TRBV5-1 with TRBJ1-6. The CDR3 covers 14 residues. The germline V gene has CDR1 SGHRS and CDR2 YFSETQ.

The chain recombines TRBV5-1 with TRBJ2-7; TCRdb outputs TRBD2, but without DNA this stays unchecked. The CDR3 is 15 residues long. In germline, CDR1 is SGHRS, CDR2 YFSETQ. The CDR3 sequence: CASSTLAGVAYEQYF.

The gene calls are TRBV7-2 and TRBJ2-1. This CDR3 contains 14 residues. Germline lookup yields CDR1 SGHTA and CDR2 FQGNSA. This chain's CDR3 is CASSLAGLNNEQFF.

The chain's CDR3 is CASSRGQGKSGELFF. The gene calls are TRBV6-2 or TRBV6-3 and TRBJ2-2; TCRdb gives TRBD1 as the D gene, but with no DNA this cannot be confirmed. The CDR3 covers 15 residues. Germline V gene sequence: CDR1 MNHEY, CDR2 SVGEGT.

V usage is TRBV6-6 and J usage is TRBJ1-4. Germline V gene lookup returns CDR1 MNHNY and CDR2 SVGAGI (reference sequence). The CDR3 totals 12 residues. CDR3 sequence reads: CASVLPNEKLFF.